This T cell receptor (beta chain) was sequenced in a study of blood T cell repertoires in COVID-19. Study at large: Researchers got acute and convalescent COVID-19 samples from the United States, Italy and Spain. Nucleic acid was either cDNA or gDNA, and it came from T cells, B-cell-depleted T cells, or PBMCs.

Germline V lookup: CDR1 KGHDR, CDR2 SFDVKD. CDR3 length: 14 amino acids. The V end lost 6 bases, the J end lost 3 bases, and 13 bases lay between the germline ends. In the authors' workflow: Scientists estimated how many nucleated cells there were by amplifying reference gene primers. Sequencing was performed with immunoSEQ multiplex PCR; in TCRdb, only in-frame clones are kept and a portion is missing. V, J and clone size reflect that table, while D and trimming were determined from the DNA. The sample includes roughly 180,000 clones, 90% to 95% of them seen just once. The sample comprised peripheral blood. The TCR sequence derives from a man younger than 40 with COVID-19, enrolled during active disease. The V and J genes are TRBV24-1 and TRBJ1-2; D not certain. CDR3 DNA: TGTGCCACCAGTCCCGGATGGGGAGACTATGGCTACACCTTC. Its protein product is CATSPGWGDYGYTF.